Given below is one T cell receptor beta chain in context. What antigen it recognizes has not been identified. Qualities for individual bases were not recorded, and no much larger clone is one base off. High-throughput TCR beta sequencing profiled peripheral blood CD8+ and CD4+ T cells from healthy donors, Susac syndrome patients and multiple sclerosis patients. The Susac syndrome patients fulfilled recently defined diagnostic criteria for definite or probable disease. Bulk CD8+ and CD4+ T cells were purified by magnetic negative isolation, while CD8+ TEMRA cells were enriched using FACS. Blood was drawn into EDTA tubes, processed within 24 hours, and PBMCs were isolated by density gradient centrifugation. PBMCs intended for TCR sequencing were frozen in liquid nitrogen and were later thawed in a 37 degrees C water bath. The sorted or isolated CD4+, CD8+ and CD8+ TEMRA cells reached a purity of at least 90%.

RNA was extracted using the RNeasy kit, and roughly 0.5 to 1 ug of the RNA was reverse transcribed with random hexamers. The immunoSEQ multiplex PCR assay, which covers 54 Vbeta and 13 Jbeta segments, was used to amplify TCR beta CDR3 regions. PCR amplification bias was corrected by using a synthetic template baseline for primer optimization and computational correction. Per the original workflow: Only productive sequences were kept, with reads annotated to V, D and J genes according to IMGT and analyzed in immunoSEQ Analyzer. Clonality was computed as one minus Shannon entropy normalized by log2 of the number of productive unique sequences. Public and private clones were assessed among the 100 most prevalent clones of each patient and control. Susac-specific clones were defined as absent from healthy and MS cohorts, around 1,000 published viral clones and other ImmuneACCESS disease sequences. Clones were called with MiXCR by TCRdb after fastp trimmed the public reads at Q25, and only in-frame beta chains were retained. Rows with one shared CDR3 protein collapse into an entry with the most common genes and DNA. None of the V and J calls come from the authors' own analysis; TCRdb made them. The sample table records more than 150,000 distinct CDR3 sequences; approximately 95% of these occur just once. Approximately 0.15% of the sample is taken by the ten largest.

The data stem from a study of CD8 T cells in Susac syndrome (dated by TCRdb to the late 2010s). Some background on the complete study: Of the Susac syndrome patients who were sequenced, fewer than ten were in clinical remission while six had clinically active disease. CD8+ T cell repertoire clonality was compared between some 12 healthy donors, roughly 14 Susac syndrome patients and approximately 16 multiple sclerosis patients. At the time of blood withdrawal, Susac syndrome patients were either therapy-naive, taking corticosteroids (with some also receiving IVIg), or on IVIg alone. Repertoire sequencing was used to test whether CD8+ T cell activation and differentiation in Susac syndrome was antigen driven. Study-wide conclusions, independent of this receptor: Susac syndrome CD8+ repertoires showed clonal expansion, highest in CD8+ TEMRA cells and greater in clinically active than remitting patients. The study acknowledged that relatively few individuals were included in the TCR sequencing and HLA analysis. More than 15 Susac-specific public clones were identified in the total CD8+ repertoire, and roughly five Susac-specific public clones were identified in the CD8+ TEMRA repertoire.

Based on the germline V gene (reference sequence), the CDR1 and CDR2 sequences are DFQATT and SNEGSKA. Its CDR3 holds 14 amino acids, cysteine through phenylalanine. The read is trimmed to its CDR3 DNA, 42 bases read in frame from base 1. V sheds 6 bases and J sheds 5 bases, leaving 17 bases between their ends. Rearrangement joined TRBV20-1 to TRBJ2-1; matching of 6 bases hints at TRBD2 as the D gene. Sequencing was carried out using CD8+ T cells from PBMCs. This TCR was sampled from a human donor with Susac syndrome. This receptor has the CDR3 CSAPTRTLNNEQFF. The sequenced DNA: TGCAGTGCCCCGACTAGAACCCTAAACAATGAGCAGTTCTTC.